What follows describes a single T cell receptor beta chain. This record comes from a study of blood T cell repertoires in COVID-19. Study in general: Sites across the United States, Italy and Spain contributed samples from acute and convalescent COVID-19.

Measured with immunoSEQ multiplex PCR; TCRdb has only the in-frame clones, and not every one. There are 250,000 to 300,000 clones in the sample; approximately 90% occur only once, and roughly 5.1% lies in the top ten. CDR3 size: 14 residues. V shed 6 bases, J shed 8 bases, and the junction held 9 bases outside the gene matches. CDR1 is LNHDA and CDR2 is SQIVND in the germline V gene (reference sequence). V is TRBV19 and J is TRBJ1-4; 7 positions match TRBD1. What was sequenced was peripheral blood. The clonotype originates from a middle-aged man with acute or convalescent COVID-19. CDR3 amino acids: CASSTRQGWEKLFF. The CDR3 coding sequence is TGTGCCAGTAGCACTAGACAGGGTTGGGAAAAACTGTTTTTT.